This T cell receptor beta chain comes out of a study of beta chain features in type 1 diabetes (dated by TCRdb to 2017 to 2018). Study-level background: No differences in mean age, gender distribution, total cell number or subset yield were found between patients and healthy donors. A total of some 110 million sorted cells were examined across all samples, and the number of cells per subset was strongly correlated with RNA yield. In the study, TCRB repertoires of sorted circulating CD4+ T cell subsets from recently diagnosed type 1 diabetes patients were compared with those of matched healthy donors. Regulatory and stem cell-like memory subsets were isolated from only 8 patients and about eight healthy donors, whereas naive and central memory subsets came from all 28 donors.

The High Capacity cDNA Reverse Transcription Kit was used to reverse transcribe all of the isolated RNA, meaning that expressed TCRB transcripts were what got sequenced. Deep immunoSEQ sequencing was applied to naive, central memory and regulatory T cell samples, giving an average of approximately 4 million total reads per sample. Sorted cells were lysed in RLT buffer, and RNA was extracted using DNase-treated RNeasy Micro or Mini kits according to cell number. To prevent cross-contamination, each cell subset was processed individually, whereas patient and healthy donor samples were processed jointly. The immunoSEQ multiplex PCR was used to amplify TCRB sequences from cDNA, yielding 87-bp fragments that span the CDR3 region. Sequencing of the amplicons was performed on the Illumina HiSeq platform. As for the authors' bioinformatics: PCR bias was corrected computationally using synthetic template baselines, and reads within Hamming distance 2 were collapsed, with unmergeable singletons discarded. By aligning reads against IMGT, V, D and J genes, CDR3 length, and insertions or deletions at six rearrangement sites were assigned. Within each subset, clonotype counts were normalized to sorted cell number, after which true diversity and Gini coefficients were computed with the tcR R package. Repertoire sharing was quantified using the overlap coefficient calculated on TCRB nucleotide sequences. Out-of-frame TCRB sequences from naive cells were analyzed as a proxy for the pre-selection repertoire. TCRdb carries this immuneACCESS record with in-frame sequences only. Its versions omit some clonotypes, under half of them owing to an unresolved V gene in the studies checked, with the rest unexplained. That table furnishes V, J and clone size, whereas the DNA furnished D and trimming. The sample records a few hundred thousand clones, about 14% of which are singletons. Clones ranked in the top ten supply roughly 0.04% of the sample.

A single peripheral blood draw of around 0.11 L on average was collected from each donor into heparinised tubes. Naive, central memory, regulatory and stem cell-like memory CD4+ T cells were sorted on a BD FACSAria II using a panel including CD45RO, CCR7, CD25, CD127, CD95 and CD27. A purity above 98% was achieved for all sorted populations. PBMCs were separated immediately by Lymphoprep density gradient centrifugation and were stained directly, without being cultured. To minimize batch effects, samples were stained and sorted in pairs, one healthy donor with one patient per experiment. Trimming removed 6 bases from V and 0 bases from J; the gene matches leave 1 base unexplained. The CDR3 runs 13 residues from the cysteine to the phenylalanine. Only CDR3 DNA remains: 39 bases, in frame from the first base. The germline V gene specifies SQVTM as CDR1 and ANQGSEA as CDR2. The investigation overall reported the following: In all four CD4+ subsets, TCRB CDR3 length was moderately but significantly shorter in type 1 diabetes patients. The naive, central memory and regulatory TCRB repertoires appeared to resemble one another more closely among patients than among healthy donors. Because cDNA was sequenced instead of genomic DNA, activated cells with high expression could be over-represented, although the groups did not differ in activation or CD3 levels. Because small numbers of individuals were included in the HLA sub-analyses, any influence of HLA type on TCRB rearrangement was left unresolved. PCR may preferentially amplify shorter templates, but because patient and control samples were amplified and corrected together, any resulting skew would affect both groups equally. Fewer insertions and more nucleotide deletions at VDJ recombination sites were observed in patients with type 1 diabetes, implying thymic rearrangement abnormalities.

This clone was counted a few times. Its antigen target is currently unknown. One base away there is no much larger clone; base qualities are not given. The same CDR3 also results from other DNA sequences found in this sample. The sample taken for sequencing was naive CD4+ T cells from blood. The meaning of the sample's cell subset or site label: true naive CD4+ T cells. The TCR comes from a young man in good health. The rearrangement joined TRBV29-1 to TRBJ2-4, with 8 bases aligning to TRBD1. The sequenced DNA is TGCAGCGTCAGGGGGCGAGCCAAAAACATTCAGTACTTC. It translates as CSVRGRAKNIQYF.